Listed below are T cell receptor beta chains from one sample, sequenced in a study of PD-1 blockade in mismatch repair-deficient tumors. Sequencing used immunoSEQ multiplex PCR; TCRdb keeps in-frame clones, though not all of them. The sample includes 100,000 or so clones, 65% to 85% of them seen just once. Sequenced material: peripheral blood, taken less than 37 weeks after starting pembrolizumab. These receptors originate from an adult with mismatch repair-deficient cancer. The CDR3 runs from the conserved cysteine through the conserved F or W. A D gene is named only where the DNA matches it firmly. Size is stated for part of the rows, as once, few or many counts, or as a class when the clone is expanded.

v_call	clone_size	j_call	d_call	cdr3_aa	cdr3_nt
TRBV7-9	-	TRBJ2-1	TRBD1	CASSTGQGFYNEQFF	TGTGCCAGCAGCACCGGACAGGGTTTTTACAATGAGCAGTTCTTC
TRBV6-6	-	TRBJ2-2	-	CASSSGVNTGELFF	TGTGCCAGCAGTTCTGGAGTAAACACCGGGGAGCTGTTTTTT
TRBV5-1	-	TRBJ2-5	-	CASSLRGGQETQYF	TGCGCCAGCAGCTTGAGAGGGGGCCAAGAGACCCAGTACTTC
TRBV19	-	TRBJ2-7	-	CASSPEGPSYEQYF	TGTGCCAGTAGTCCCGAGGGTCCATCCTACGAGCAGTACTTC
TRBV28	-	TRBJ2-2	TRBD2	CASRRGLVGQGELFF	TGTGCCAGCAGGAGGGGACTAGTAGGTCAGGGGGAGCTGTTTTTT
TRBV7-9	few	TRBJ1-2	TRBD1	CATYQGAGYGYTF	TGTGCCACCTACCAGGGGGCCGGCTATGGCTACACCTTC
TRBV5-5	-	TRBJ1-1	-	CASSRDGQMNTEAFF	TGTGCCAGCAGCCGGGACGGACAGATGAACACTGAAGCTTTCTTT
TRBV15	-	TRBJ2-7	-	CATSRDLYEQYF	TGTGCCACCAGCAGAGATCTCTACGAGCAGTACTTC
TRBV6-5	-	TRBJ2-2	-	CASSRGTLGELFF	TGTGCCAGCAGTCGGGGGACCTTGGGGGAGCTGTTTTTT
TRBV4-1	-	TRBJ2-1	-	CASSQVFSSSYNEQFF	TGCGCCAGCAGCCAGGTCTTTTCGAGCTCCTACAATGAGCAGTTCTTC
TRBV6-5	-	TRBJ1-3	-	CASSSRGESGNTIYF	TGTGCCAGCAGTTCTCGGGGGGAGTCTGGAAACACCATATATTTT
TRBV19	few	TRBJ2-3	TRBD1	CATQTGASTDTQYF	TGTGCCACCCAGACAGGGGCTAGCACAGATACGCAGTATTTT
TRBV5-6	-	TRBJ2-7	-	CASSLGGVNEQYF	TGTGCCAGCAGCTTGGGGGGCGTCAACGAGCAGTACTTC
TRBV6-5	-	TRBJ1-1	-	CASSPSPYTEAFF	TGTGCCAGCTCTCCTTCCCCCTACACTGAAGCTTTCTTT
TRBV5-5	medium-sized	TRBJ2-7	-	CASSFRTGDSYEQYF	TGTGCCAGCAGCTTTCGGACGGGGGACTCCTACGAGCAGTACTTC
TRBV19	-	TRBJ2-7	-	CASSMQGKGEQYF	TGTGCCAGTAGTATGCAGGGCAAGGGCGAGCAGTACTTC
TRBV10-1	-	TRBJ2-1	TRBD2	CASSRLAGSNEQFF	TGCGCCAGCAGCCGACTAGCGGGCTCGAATGAGCAGTTCTTC
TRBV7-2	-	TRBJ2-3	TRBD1	CASSPRPNRGRADTQYF	TGTGCCAGCAGCCCTAGACCTAACAGGGGGCGGGCAGATACGCAGTATTTT
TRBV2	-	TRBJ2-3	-	CASIGLASTDTQYF	TGTGCCAGCATCGGGCTAGCTTCCACAGATACGCAGTATTTT
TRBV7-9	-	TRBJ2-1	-	CATRSSEGHNEQFF	TGTGCCACCCGCTCGTCGGAGGGGCACAATGAGCAGTTCTTC
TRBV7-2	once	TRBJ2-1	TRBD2	CASFRWRESYNEQFF	TGTGCCAGCTTTCGGTGGCGGGAGTCCTACAATGAGCAGTTCTTC
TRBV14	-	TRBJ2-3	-	CASSQDRGTSYTDTQYF	TGTGCCAGCAGCCAAGATCGAGGGACTTCCTACACAGATACGCAGTATTTT
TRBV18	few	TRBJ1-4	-	CASSPPASNEKLFF	TGTGCCAGCTCACCACCAGCCTCTAATGAAAAACTGTTTTTT
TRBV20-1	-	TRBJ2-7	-	CSALDSYEQYF	TGCAGTGCTCTTGATTCCTACGAGCAGTACTTC
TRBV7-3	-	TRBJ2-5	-	CASSLTGGVETQYF	TGTGCCAGCAGCTTAACAGGAGGCGTGGAGACCCAGTACTTC
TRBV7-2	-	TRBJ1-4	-	CASSLGAGRGEKLFF	TGTGCCAGCAGCTTAGGAGCGGGGCGAGGTGAAAAACTGTTTTTT
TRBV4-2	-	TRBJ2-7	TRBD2	CASSLRGREPFSYEQYF	TGTGCCAGCTCGCTGCGCGGGAGGGAACCCTTCTCCTACGAGCAGTACTTC
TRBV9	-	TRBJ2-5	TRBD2	CASSGVAGGSETQYF	TGTGCCAGCAGCGGTGTAGCGGGAGGGTCGGAGACCCAGTACTTC
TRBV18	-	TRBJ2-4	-	CASSPSGGENIQYF	TGTGCCAGCTCACCATCGGGGGGCGAAAACATTCAGTACTTC
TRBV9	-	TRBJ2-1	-	CASSVRGSLNNEQFF	TGTGCCAGCAGCGTACGCGGTAGCTTGAACAATGAGCAGTTCTTC
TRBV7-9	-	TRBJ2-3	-	CASSFSDWSSTDTQYF	TGTGCCAGCAGCTTCTCTGACTGGAGTAGCACAGATACGCAGTATTTT
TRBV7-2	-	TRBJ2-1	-	CASSPSSSYNEQFF	TGTGCTAGCAGCCCCTCTAGCTCCTACAATGAGCAGTTCTTC
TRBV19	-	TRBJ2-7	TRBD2	CASSNQLAGYEQYF	TGTGCCAGTAGTAATCAGCTAGCGGGCTACGAGCAGTACTTC
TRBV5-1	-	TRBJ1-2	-	CASSPTGFDYGYTF	TGCGCCAGCAGCCCGACGGGGTTCGACTATGGCTACACCTTC
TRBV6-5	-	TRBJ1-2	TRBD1	CATRQGAINYGYTF	TGTGCCACCAGACAGGGGGCAATAAACTATGGCTACACCTTC
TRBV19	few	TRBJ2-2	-	CASSPLRAGDTGELFF	TGTGCCAGTAGCCCCCTTCGGGCGGGTGACACCGGGGAGCTGTTTTTT
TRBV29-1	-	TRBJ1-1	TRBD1	CSVRFGQGGTEAFF	TGCAGCGTTCGATTCGGACAGGGGGGCACTGAAGCTTTCTTT
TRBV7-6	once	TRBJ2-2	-	CASSLTPAGSTGELFF	TGTGCCAGCAGCCTAACTCCCGCAGGGAGCACCGGGGAGCTGTTTTTT
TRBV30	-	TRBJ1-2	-	CAWRRRVLRYGYTF	TGTGCCTGGAGACGAAGGGTGCTGCGCTATGGCTACACCTTC
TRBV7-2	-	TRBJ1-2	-	CASSLHSNNYGYTF	TGTGCCAGCAGCTTACACAGCAATAACTATGGCTACACCTTC
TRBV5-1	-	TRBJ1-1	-	CASSAIQGTEAFF	TGCGCCAGCAGCGCAATACAGGGTACCGAAGCTTTCTTT
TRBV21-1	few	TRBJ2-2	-	CASRYPYTGLTGELFF	TGTGCCAGCAGATACCCCTACACAGGCTTGACCGGGGAGCTGTTTTTT
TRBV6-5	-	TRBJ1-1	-	CASSHTNTEAFF	TGTGCCAGCAGTCACACGAACACTGAAGCTTTCTTT
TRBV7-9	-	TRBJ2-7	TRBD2	CASSYPPASGRNEQYF	TGTGCCAGCAGTTACCCCCCAGCTAGCGGGAGAAACGAGCAGTACTTC
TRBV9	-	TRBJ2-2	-	CASSGGAGTGELFF	TGTGCCAGCAGCGGAGGGGCGGGGACCGGGGAGCTGTTTTTT
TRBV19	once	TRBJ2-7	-	CASSIEQGPYEQYF	TGTGCCAGTAGTATAGAGCAGGGTCCCTACGAGCAGTACTTC